Here is one TCR beta chain with its context. Its target is unknown. The sample originates from a study of cytomegalovirus exposure and HLA in healthy donors. Findings and caveats of the study: Previously analyzed data showed that most TCR beta V segments were productive at a frequency of about 87% or about 30%.

PCR primers comprised 60 Vbeta and 13 Jbeta primers. Only in-frame clones appear in the TCRdb table, and some are missing; sequencing was by immunoSEQ multiplex PCR. Seen here are under 90,000 clones, about two thirds observed once, and the top ten hold around 7.6%. V was clipped by 3 bases and J by 7 bases, with 13 bases between them. The germline gives CDR1 SGHVS, CDR2 FNYEAQ. The CDR3 length is 13 residues. This clonotype was obtained from a man in his forties in good health and CMV-seropositive. The sample taken for sequencing was PBMCs. This chain joins TRBV7-6 and TRBJ2-7, with D possibly TRBD2 on 5 matching bases. The CDR3 DNA sequence: TGTGCCAGCAGCTTCGACGGACCGGGGGAGCAGTACTTC. Translated: CASSFDGPGEQYF. The entire variable domain, with the rest obtained from reference TRBV7-6 and TRBJ2-7, is as follows: GAGVSQSPRYKVTKRGQDVALRCDPISGHVSLYWYRQALGQGPEFLTYFNYEAQQDKSGLPNDRFSAERPEGSISTLTIQRTEQRDSAMYRCASSFDGPGEQYFGPGTRLTVT.